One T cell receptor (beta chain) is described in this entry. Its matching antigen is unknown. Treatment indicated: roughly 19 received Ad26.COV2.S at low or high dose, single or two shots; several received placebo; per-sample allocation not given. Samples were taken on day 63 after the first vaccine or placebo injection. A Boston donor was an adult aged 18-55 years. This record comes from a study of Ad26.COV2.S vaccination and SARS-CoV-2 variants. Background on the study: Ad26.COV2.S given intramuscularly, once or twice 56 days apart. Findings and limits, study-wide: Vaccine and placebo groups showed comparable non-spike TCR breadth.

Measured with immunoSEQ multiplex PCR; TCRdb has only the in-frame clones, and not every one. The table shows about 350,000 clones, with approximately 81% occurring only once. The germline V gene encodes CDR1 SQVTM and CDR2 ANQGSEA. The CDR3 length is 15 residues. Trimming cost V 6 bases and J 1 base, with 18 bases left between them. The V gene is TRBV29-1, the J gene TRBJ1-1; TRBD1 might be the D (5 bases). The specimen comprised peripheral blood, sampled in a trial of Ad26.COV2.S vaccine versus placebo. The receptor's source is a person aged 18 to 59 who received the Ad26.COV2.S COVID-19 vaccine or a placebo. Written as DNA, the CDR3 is TGCAGCGTAAAAGAGGTAGGGGCGCAGAACACTGAAGCTTTCTTT. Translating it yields CSVKEVGAQNTEAFF.